This T cell receptor beta chain stems from a study of blood T cell repertoires in COVID-19. Which cohort a participant joined came from the clinical history participants gave. Recovered status in Cohort 3 required two negative PCRs, clearance, or symptom resolution. TCRdb keeps only in-frame clones here, not all; method: immunoSEQ multiplex PCR. The sample contains 300,000 to 400,000 clones, over 85% of which appear only once. The CDR3 is 13 amino acids. CDR1 and CDR2 from the germline V gene are MRHNA and SNTAGT. Trimming removed 3 bases at V and 4 bases at J, with 9 bases between. Sequencing was done on a sample of PBMCs or T cells enriched from blood (not recorded which). V and J are TRBV6-4 and TRBJ1-1, with D possibly matching TRBD1 (6 bases). The source is a man aged 60 to 75 who had recovered from COVID-19. CDR3 sequence (DNA): TGTGCCAGCAGTGAACAGGGTGGCACTGAAGCTTTCTTT. Translated: CASSEQGGTEAFF.